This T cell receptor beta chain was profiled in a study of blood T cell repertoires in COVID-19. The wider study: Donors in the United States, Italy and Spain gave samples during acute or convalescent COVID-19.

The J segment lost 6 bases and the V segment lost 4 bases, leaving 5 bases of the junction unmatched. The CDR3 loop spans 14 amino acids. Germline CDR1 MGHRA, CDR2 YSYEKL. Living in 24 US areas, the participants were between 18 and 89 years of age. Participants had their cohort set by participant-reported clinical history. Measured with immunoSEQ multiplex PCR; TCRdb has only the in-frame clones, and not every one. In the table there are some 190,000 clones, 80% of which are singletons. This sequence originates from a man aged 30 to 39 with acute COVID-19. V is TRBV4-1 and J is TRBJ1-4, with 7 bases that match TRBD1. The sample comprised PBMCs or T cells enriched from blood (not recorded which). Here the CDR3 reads CASSLQGVDEKLFF. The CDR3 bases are TGCGCCAGCAGCCTCCAGGGGGTGGATGAAAAACTGTTTTTT.